These 19 T cell receptor beta chains were all obtained from the same sample, sequenced in a study of identical twins. TCRdb passed the 5' RACE reads through MiXCR, listing each CDR3 protein once. The table lists hundreds of thousands of distinct CDR3 sequences, about 7.6% of them singletons, with about 1.6% in the top ten. This same sample was also part of a study on yellow fever vaccine responses in identical twins.

The sample was PBMCs. All receptors derive from a woman between 18 and 29 years old in good health.

At least ten counts were recorded for this clonotype. The chain uses TRBV10-1 and TRBJ1-1; D remains unclear. This CDR3 spans 16 amino acids. The germline V gene has CDR1 WNHNN and CDR2 SYGVQD (reference sequence). The ends were cut back, 1 base at V and 2 bases at J, with 14 bases in the middle. The CDR3 DNA is TGCGCCAGCAGTGAGTTGGCAGCCGGGGTCAACACTGAAGCTTTCTTT. This translates into CASSELAAGVNTEAFF.

This clonotype was counted between two and nine times. The chain recombines TRBV6-5 with TRBJ2-3; the D gene is possibly TRBD2 (5 bases). Germline CDR1 is MNHEY and CDR2 is SVGAGI. This CDR3 comprises 15 residues. Trimming removed 5 bases from V and 7 bases from J, with 19 bases in between. The CDR3 reads CASSTRRETGYTQYF. CDR3 in DNA: TGTGCCAGCAGTACACGAAGGGAGACGGGCTATACGCAGTATTTT.

This clonotype was detected only a few times. CDR3 sequence: CASSPGLSQETQYF. CDR3 DNA: TGTGCCAGCAGTCCGGGACTCAGCCAAGAGACCCAGTACTTC. The genes are TRBV28 and TRBJ2-5; D might be TRBD2 (6 bases). Germline V gives CDR1 MDHEN, CDR2 SYDVKM. Trimming shortened V by 5 bases and J by 1 base, and 11 bases separated the two germline ends. The CDR3 is 14 amino acids.

This clonotype was found many times. The rearrangement joins TRBV20-1 to TRBJ1-2, with D uncertain. CDR1 and CDR2 (germline): DFQATT, SNEGSKA (reference sequence). Trimming stripped 5 bases from V and 4 bases from J, with 14 bases between. This CDR3 has 13 residues. The CDR3 is CSAPIETFYGYTF. CDR3 in DNA: TGCAGTGCTCCTATTGAAACATTCTATGGCTACACCTTC.

The chain employs TRBV11-2 and TRBJ2-7; D is undetermined. Trimming removed 4 bases at V and 2 bases at J, with 6 bases between. This CDR3 spans 12 amino acids. The germline gives CDR1 SGHAT, CDR2 FQNNGV. This chain's CDR3 is CASSWLPYEQYV. CDR3 bases: TGTGCCAGCAGCTGGCTACCCTACGAGCAGTACGTC.

There are a few counts of this clonotype. V is TRBV7-8 and J is TRBJ2-3, with 7 bases aligning to TRBD2. This CDR3 is 16 amino acids long. Germline trimming cut 5 bases from V and 2 bases from J; bases unmatched to any gene: 10. Germline loops: CDR1 SGHVS, CDR2 FQNEAQ. CDR3 coding DNA: TGTGCCAGCAGCACGGAGAGACTAGCCGACACAGATACGCAGTATTTT. Protein product: CASSTERLADTDTQYF.

At least ten counts were recorded for this clonotype. This chain links TRBV3-1 with TRBJ2-1; TRBD2 aligns across 9 bases. In germline, CDR1 is LGHDT, CDR2 YNNKEL (reference sequence). Losses at the gene ends were 8 bases for V and 5 bases for J; bases not matched to a gene: 4. The CDR3 contains 13 residues. CDR3 protein: CASRPSGNNEQFF. CDR3 DNA: TGTGCCAGCCGGCCTAGCGGGAACAATGAGCAGTTCTTC.

J is TRBJ2-5 and V is TRBV28; 7 bases are a match to TRBD1. Germline-derived CDR1 and CDR2 are MDHEN and SYDVKM. This CDR3 is 15 amino acids long. V was pared by 3 bases and J by 6 bases, with 10 bases of the junction left unmatched. The CDR3 protein is CASSFVPWDSKTQYF. CDR3 nucleotides: TGTGCCAGCAGTTTCGTCCCTTGGGACAGCAAGACCCAGTACTTC. Filled out from reference TRBV28 and TRBJ2-5, the complete variable domain reads DVKVTQSSRYLVKRTGEKVFLECVQDMDHENMFWYRQDPGLGLRLIYFSYDVKMKEKGDIPEGYSVSREKKERFSLILESASTNQTSMYLCASSFVPWDSKTQYFGPGTRLLVL.

The V call is TRBV5-6, the J call TRBJ2-7, with 7 positions matching TRBD2. Germline V gene sequence: CDR1 SGHDT, CDR2 YYEEEE. The CDR3 is 16 amino acids. The J segment lost 2 bases and the V segment lost 0 bases, leaving 8 bases of the junction unmatched. In nucleotides, the CDR3 is TGTGCCAGCAGCTTGGCCGGAGCGGGACGTGCCTACGAGCAGTACTTC. This translates into CASSLAGAGRAYEQYF.

The chain has TRBV29-1 and TRBJ1-2; maybe TRBD1 (6 bases). The V end lost 7 bases, the J end lost 4 bases, and 16 bases lay between the germline ends. The CDR3 loop spans 13 amino acids. Germline values: CDR1 SQVTM, CDR2 ANQGSEA. This CDR3 is CSAIRTGIYGYTF. The CDR3 nucleotides read TGCAGCGCGATACGTACAGGGATCTATGGCTACACCTTC.

Only a few counts were recorded for this clonotype. The CDR3, as DNA: TGTGCCAGCAGGAGAGCGGGAGTGGGGTTGAATGAGCAGTTCTTC. Translated: CASRRAGVGLNEQFF. V gene TRBV27 combines with J gene TRBJ2-1; 8 positions agree with TRBD2. There are 15 residues in the CDR3. Germline-derived CDR1 and CDR2 are MNHEY and SMNVEV (reference sequence). With V trimmed by 6 bases and J by 7 bases, 11 bases remained unmatched.

This clonotype appeared a few times. This sequence joins TRBV7-8 and TRBJ2-3; 8 bases match TRBD2. CDR1 and CDR2 from the germline V gene are SGHVS and FQNEAQ. The CDR3 totals 16 residues. V was clipped by 2 bases and J by 1 base; unmatched bases: 5. The CDR3 here is CASSLSGGPRTDTQYF. DNA for the CDR3: TGTGCCAGCAGCTTAAGCGGGGGCCCACGCACAGATACGCAGTATTTT.

This clonotype was counted a few times. The chain employs TRBV5-6 and TRBJ2-6, with D unresolved. The CDR3 loop spans 18 amino acids. V lost 4 bases and J lost 0, with 17 bases in between. Germline values: CDR1 SGHDT, CDR2 YYEEEE. This CDR3 reads CASSQFVGSSSGANVLTF. The CDR3 region has the DNA TGTGCCAGCAGCCAATTTGTGGGAAGTTCCTCTGGGGCCAACGTCCTGACTTTC.

Ten or more counts support this clonotype. The CDR3 sequence is CASLQNWGTQYF. DNA for the CDR3: TGTGCCAGCCTCCAAAATTGGGGTACGCAGTATTTT. The gene calls are TRBV12-3 or TRBV12-4 and TRBJ2-3; D unclear. There are 12 residues in the CDR3. V was cut by 8 bases and J by 8 bases, with 14 bases left in between.

This clonotype has more than one count but fewer than ten. This sequence joins TRBV20-1 and TRBJ1-1; TRBD1 matches at 9 bases. The CDR3 totals 13 residues. Germline V gene lookup returns CDR1 DFQATT and CDR2 SNEGSKA (reference sequence). V lost 7 bases and J lost 3; bases outside the gene matches: 6. For the CDR3, the DNA is TGCAGTGGAAAGTGGACAGGGGACACTGAAGCTTTCTTT. Its protein product is CSGKWTGDTEAFF.

The genes are TRBV27 and TRBJ2-2, with 9 nucleotides matching TRBD2. The CDR3 spans 15 residues. The germline CDR1 and CDR2 sequences are MNHEY and SMNVEV (reference sequence). The junction had 10 bases not matched to a gene; V was cut back by 6 bases and J by 8 bases. The CDR3 loop is CASRAGGIWSGELFF. CDR3 nucleotide sequence: TGTGCCAGCAGAGCGGGAGGAATTTGGTCGGGGGAGCTGTTTTTT.

V usage is TRBV5-1 and J usage is TRBJ2-1; 8 nucleotides agree with TRBD2. V shed 2 bases and J 7 bases; nucleotides not matched to a gene: 8. From germline, CDR1 is SGHRS and CDR2 YFSETQ. The CDR3 totals 15 residues. CDR3 nucleotide sequence: TGCGCCAGCAGCTTTAGGAGCGGGAGTGGAAATGAGCAGTTCTTC. This gives the protein CASSFRSGSGNEQFF.

V gene TRBV10-3 combines with J gene TRBJ2-5, with 7 bases that match TRBD2. With 7 bases clipped from V and 5 bases from J, the junction kept 7 bases outside the gene matches. CDR1 ENHRY and CDR2 SYGVKD come from the germline V gene. This CDR3 has 13 residues. CDR3 residues: CAIMASGRETQYF. The CDR3 nucleotides are TGTGCCATCATGGCTAGCGGTCGGGAGACCCAGTACTTC.

This clonotype was counted between two and nine times. The CDR3 DNA reads TGTGCCAGCAGCTTGGCCTCCGAAGTCCCTAGTTTCTACGAGCAGTACTTC. This translates into CASSLASEVPSFYEQYF. The V call is TRBV5-5, the J call TRBJ2-7; D uncertain. CDR1 and CDR2 (germline): SGHKS, YYEKEE (reference sequence). The germline V and J ends were trimmed by 0 bases and 3 bases, with 19 bases remaining between them. The CDR3 is made up of 17 amino acids.